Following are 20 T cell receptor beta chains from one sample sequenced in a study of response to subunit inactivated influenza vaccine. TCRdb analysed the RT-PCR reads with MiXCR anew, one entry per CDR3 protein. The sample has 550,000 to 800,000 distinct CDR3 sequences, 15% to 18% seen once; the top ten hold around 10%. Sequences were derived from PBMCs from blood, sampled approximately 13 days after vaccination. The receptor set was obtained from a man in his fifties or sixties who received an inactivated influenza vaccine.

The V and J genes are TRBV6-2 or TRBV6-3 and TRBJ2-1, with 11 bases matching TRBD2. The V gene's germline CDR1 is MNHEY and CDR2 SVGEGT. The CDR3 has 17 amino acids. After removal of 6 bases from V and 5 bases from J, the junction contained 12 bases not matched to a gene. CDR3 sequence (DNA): TGTGCCAGCAGCCCATCCCTCTTTAGCGGGAGGGACAATGAGCAGTTCTTC. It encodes CASSPSLFSGRDNEQFF.

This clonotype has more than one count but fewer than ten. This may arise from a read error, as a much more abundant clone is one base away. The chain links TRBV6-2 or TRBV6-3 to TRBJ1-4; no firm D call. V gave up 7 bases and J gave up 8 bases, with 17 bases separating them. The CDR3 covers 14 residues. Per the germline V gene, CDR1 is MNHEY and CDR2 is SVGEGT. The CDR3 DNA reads TGTGCCAGCACCGGGCCTCCCCTGGGCGAAAAACTGTTTTTT. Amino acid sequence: CASTGPPLGEKLFF.

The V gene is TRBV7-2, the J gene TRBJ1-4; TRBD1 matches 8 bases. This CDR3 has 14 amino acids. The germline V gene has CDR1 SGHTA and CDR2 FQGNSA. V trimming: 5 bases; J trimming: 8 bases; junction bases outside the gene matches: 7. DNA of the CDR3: TGTGCCAGCAGCCCACAGGGGGGAAGGGAAAAACTGTTTTTT. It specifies CASSPQGGREKLFF. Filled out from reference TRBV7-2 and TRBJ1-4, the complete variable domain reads GAGVSQSPSNKVTEKGKDVELRCDPISGHTALYWYRQSLGQGLEFLIYFQGNSAPDKSGLPSDRFSAERTGGSVSTLTIQRTQQEDSAVYLCASSPQGGREKLFFGSGTQLSVL.

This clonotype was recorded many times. CDR3 bases: TGTGCCAGCAGTTACTTCGAGACCCAGTACTTC. Protein sequence: CASSYFETQYF. The J gene is TRBJ2-5, the V gene TRBV6-2 or TRBV6-3, with D unresolved. Germline CDR1 and CDR2: MNHEY and SVGEGT. The ends were cut back, 1 base at V and 5 bases at J, with 2 bases in the middle. The CDR3 consists of 11 residues.

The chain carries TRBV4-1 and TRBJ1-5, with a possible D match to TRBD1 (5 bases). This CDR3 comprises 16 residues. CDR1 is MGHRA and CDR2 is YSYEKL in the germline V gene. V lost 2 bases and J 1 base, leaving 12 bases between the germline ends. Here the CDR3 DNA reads TGCGCCAGCAGCCAATGGGGCCCAGACAGCAATCAGCCCCAGCATTTT. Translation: CASSQWGPDSNQPQHF.

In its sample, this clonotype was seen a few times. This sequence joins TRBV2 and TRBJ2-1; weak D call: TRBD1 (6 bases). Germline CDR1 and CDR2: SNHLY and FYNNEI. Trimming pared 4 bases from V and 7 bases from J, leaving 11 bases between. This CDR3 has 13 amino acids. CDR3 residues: CASSVYRENEQFF. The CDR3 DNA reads TGTGCCAGCAGTGTGTACAGGGAGAATGAGCAGTTCTTC.

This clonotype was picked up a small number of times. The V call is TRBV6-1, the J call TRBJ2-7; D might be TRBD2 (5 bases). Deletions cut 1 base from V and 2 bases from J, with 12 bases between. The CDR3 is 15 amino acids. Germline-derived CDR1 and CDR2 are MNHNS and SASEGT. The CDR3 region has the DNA TGTGCCAGCAGTGAAGTTGAGGACTTAGCCTACGAGCAGTACTTC. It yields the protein CASSEVEDLAYEQYF.

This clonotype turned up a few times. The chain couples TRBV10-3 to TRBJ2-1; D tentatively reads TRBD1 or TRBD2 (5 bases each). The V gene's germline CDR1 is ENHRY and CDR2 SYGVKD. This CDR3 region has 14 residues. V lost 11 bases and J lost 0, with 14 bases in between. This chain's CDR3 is CAPSGTSSYNEQFF. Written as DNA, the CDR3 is TGTGCCCCCTCGGGGACGAGCTCCTACAATGAGCAGTTCTTC.

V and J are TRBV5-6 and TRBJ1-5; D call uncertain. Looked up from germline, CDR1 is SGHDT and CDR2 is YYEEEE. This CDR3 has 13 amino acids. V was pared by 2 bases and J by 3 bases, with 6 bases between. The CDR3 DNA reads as TGTGCCAGCAGCTTTTCGGACAATCAGCCCCAGCATTTT. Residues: CASSFSDNQPQHF. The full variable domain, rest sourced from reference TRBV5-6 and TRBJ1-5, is DAGVTQSPTHLIKTRGQQVTLRCSPKSGHDTVSWYQQALGQGPQFIFQYYEEEERQRGNFPDRFSGHQFPNYSSELNVNALLLGDSALYLCASSFSDNQPQHFGDGTRLSIL.

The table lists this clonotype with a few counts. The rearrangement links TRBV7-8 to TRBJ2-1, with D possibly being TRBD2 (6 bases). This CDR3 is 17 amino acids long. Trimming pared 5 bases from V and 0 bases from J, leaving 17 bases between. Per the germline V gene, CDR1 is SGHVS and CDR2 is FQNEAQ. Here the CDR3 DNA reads TGTGCCAGCAGCCATCACCCTAACGGGAGCTCCTACAATGAGCAGTTCTTC. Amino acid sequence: CASSHHPNGSSYNEQFF. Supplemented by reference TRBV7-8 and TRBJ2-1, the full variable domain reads GAGVSQSPRYKVAKRGQDVALRCDPISGHVSLFWYQQALGQGPEFLTYFQNEAQLDKSGLPSDRFFAERPEGSVSTLKIQRTQQEDSAVYLCASSHHPNGSSYNEQFFGPGTRLTVL.

The CDR3 DNA is TGCAGTGCTAGAGATCGGAGGGAGTCTTACGAGCAGTACTTC. Amino acid sequence: CSARDRRESYEQYF. The chain employs TRBV20-1 and TRBJ2-7; TRBD2 might be the D (6 bases). Germline V gene data show CDR1 as DFQATT and CDR2 as SNEGSKA (reference sequence). The CDR3 has 14 amino acids. The ends were cut back, 0 bases at V and 4 bases at J, with 13 bases in the middle.

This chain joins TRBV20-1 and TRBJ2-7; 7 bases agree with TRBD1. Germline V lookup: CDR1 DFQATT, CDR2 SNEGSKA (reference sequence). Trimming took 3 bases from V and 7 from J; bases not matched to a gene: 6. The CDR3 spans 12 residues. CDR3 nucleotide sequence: TGCAGTGCTAGTAAGGGGGCGCGGGAGCAGTACTTC. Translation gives CSASKGAREQYF.

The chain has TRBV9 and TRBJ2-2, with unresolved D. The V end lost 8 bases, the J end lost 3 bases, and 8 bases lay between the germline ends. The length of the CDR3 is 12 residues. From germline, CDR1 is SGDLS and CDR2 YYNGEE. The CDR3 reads CASTPYTGELFF. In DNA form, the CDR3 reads TGTGCCAGTACACCATACACCGGGGAGCTGTTTTTT.

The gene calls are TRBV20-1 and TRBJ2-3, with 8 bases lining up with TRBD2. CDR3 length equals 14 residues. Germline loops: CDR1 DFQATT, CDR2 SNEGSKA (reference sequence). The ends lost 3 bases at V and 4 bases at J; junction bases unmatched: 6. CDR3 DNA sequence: TGCAGTGCTAGTGGTAGCGGGGAAGCAGATACGCAGTATTTT. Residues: CSASGSGEADTQYF.

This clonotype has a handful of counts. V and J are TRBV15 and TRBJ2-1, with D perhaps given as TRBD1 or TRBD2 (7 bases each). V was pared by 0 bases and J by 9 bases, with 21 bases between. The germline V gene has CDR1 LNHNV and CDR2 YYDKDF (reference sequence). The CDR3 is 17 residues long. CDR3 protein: CATSRDRAGGVIGEQFF. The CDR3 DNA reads TGTGCCACCAGCAGAGATAGAGCAGGGGGGGTAATAGGTGAGCAGTTCTTC.

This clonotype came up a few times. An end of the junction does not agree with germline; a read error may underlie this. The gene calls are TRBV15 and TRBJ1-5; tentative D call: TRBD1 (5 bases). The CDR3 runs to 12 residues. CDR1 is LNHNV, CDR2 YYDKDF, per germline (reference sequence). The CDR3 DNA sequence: TGTGCCACCGGCAGGGGCAATCAGCCCCAGCATTTT. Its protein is CATGRGNQPQHF.

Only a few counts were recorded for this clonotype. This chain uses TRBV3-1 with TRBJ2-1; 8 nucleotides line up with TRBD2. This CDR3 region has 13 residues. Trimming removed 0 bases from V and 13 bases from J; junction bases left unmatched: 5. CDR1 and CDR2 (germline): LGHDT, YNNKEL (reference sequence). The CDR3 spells CASSQDLGTRQFF. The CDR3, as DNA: TGTGCCAGCAGCCAAGATTTGGGGACTAGACAGTTCTTC.

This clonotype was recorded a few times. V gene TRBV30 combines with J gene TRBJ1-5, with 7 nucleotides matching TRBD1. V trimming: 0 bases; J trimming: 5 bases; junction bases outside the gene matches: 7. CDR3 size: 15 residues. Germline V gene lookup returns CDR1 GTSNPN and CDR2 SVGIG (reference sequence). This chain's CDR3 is CAWSVWGRGHQPQHF. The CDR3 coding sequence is TGTGCCTGGAGTGTATGGGGGAGGGGGCATCAGCCCCAGCATTTT.

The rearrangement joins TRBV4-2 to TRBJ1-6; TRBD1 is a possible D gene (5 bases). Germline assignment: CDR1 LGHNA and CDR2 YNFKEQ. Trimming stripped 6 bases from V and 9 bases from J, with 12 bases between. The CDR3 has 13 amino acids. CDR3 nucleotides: TGTGCCAGCAGGAGGGGCTTGGGTTCACCCCTCCACTTT. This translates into CASRRGLGSPLHF.

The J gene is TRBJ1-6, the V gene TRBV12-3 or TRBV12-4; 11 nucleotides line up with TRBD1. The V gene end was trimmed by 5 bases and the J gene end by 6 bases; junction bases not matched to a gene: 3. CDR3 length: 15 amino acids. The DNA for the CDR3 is TGTGCCAGCAGTGGGACAGGGGGAGTTAATTCACCCCTCCACTTT. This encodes CASSGTGGVNSPLHF.